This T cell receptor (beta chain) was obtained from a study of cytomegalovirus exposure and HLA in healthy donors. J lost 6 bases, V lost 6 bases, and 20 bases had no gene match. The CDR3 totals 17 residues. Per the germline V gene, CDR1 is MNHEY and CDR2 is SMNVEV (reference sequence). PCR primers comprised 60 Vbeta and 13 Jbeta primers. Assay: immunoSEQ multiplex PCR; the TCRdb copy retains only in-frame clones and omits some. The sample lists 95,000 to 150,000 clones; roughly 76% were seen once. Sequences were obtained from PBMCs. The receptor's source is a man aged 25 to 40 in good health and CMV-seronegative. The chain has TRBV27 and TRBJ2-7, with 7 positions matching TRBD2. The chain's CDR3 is CASSPRGTDTRKGEQYF. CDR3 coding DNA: TGTGCCAGCAGCCCGCGGGGGACGGATACGCGTAAGGGCGAGCAGTACTTC.